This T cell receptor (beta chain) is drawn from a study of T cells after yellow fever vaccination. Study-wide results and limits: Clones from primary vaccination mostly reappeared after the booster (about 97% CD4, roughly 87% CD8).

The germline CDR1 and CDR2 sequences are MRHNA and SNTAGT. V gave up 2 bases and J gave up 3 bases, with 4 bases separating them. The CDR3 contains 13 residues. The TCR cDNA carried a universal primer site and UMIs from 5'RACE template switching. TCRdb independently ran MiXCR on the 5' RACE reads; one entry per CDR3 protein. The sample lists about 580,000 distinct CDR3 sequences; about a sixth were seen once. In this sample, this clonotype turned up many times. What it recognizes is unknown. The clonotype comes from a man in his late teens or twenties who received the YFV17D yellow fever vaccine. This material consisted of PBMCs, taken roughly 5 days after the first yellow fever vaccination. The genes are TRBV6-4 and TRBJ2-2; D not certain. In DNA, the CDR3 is TGTGCCAGCAGTGACAGGGACACCGGGGAGCTGTTTTTT. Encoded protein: CASSDRDTGELFF.